The source of this TCR beta chain is a study of blood T cell repertoires in COVID-19. Germline loops: CDR1 GTSNPN, CDR2 SVGIG (reference sequence). The CDR3 is 14 residues long. Trimming removed 3 bases from V and 7 bases from J, with 13 bases in between. Sequencing was performed with immunoSEQ multiplex PCR; in TCRdb, only in-frame clones are kept and a portion is missing. The sample lists roughly 300,000 clones, approximately 87% seen once, with less than 6% in the top ten. Sequenced input: PBMCs or T cells enriched from blood (not recorded which). The chain employs TRBV30 and TRBJ1-6; D is possibly TRBD1 (5 bases). This sequence was found in a woman aged 25 to 39 who had recovered from COVID-19. CDR3: CAWRMTARNSPLHF. For the CDR3, the DNA is TGTGCCTGGAGGATGACAGCTAGGAATTCACCCCTCCACTTT.